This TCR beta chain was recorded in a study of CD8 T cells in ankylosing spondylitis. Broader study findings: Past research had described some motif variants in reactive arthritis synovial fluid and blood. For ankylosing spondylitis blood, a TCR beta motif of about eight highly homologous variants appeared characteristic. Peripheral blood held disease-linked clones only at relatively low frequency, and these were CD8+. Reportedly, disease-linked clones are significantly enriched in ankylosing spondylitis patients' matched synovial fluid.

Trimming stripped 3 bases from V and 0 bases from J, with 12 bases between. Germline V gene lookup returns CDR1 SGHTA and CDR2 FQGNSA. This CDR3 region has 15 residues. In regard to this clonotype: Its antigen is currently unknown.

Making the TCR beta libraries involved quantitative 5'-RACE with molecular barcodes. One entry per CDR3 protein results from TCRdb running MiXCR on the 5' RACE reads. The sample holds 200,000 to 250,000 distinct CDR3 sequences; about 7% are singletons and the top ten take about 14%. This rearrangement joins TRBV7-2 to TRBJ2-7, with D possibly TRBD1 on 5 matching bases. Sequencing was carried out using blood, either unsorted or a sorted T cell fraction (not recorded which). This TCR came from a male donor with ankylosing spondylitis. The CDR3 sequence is CASSFNVRGSYEQYF. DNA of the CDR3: TGTGCCAGCAGCTTTAACGTAAGGGGCTCCTACGAGCAGTACTTC.